This T cell receptor (beta chain) emerged from a study of control samples from healthy donors and cancer patients. Germline-derived CDR1 and CDR2 are MDHEN and SYDVKM. The CDR3 contains 15 residues. With 3 bases removed from V and 0 bases from J, the gap between germline ends came to 9 bases. Profiled with immunoSEQ multiplex PCR; TCRdb holds only in-frame clones, not every one. Seen here are roughly 180,000 clones, around 94% observed once, and the top ten hold around 1.5%. The rearrangement links TRBV28 to TRBJ2-4; tentative D call: TRBD2 (5 bases). Sequences were obtained from blood. The origin of this receptor is a woman between 18 and 30 years old in good health. CDR3: CASSFERVAKNIQYF. In DNA, the CDR3 is TGTGCCAGCAGTTTTGAGAGGGTAGCCAAAAACATTCAGTACTTC.